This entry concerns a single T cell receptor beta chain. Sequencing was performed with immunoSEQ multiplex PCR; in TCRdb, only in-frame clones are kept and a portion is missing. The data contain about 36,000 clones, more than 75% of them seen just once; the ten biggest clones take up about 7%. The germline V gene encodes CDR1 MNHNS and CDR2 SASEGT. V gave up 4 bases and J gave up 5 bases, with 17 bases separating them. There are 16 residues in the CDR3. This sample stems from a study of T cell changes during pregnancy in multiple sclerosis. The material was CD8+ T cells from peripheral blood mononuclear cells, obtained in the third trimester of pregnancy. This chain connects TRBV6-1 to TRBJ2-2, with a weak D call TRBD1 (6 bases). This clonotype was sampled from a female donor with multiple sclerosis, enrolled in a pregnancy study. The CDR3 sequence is CASSVDRPYWTGELFF. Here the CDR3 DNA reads TGTGCCAGCAGTGTCGACAGGCCTTATTGGACCGGGGAGCTGTTTTTT.